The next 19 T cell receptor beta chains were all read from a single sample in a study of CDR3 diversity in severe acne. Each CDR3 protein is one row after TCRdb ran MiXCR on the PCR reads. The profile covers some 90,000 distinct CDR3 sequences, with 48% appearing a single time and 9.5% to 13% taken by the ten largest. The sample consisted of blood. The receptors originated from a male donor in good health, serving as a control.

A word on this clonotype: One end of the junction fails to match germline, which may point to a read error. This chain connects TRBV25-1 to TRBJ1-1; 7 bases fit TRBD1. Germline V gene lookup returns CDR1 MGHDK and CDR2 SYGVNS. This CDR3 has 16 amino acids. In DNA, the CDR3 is TGTGCCAGCAGAGGAGGTGCAGGGGGAACGAACGCTGAAGCTTTCTTT. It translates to CASRGGAGGTNAEAFF.

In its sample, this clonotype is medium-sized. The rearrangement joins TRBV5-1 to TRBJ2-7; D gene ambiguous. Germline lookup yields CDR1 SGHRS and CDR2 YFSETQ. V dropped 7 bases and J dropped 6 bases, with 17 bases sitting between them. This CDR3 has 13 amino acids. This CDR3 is CASSDGTPLEQYF. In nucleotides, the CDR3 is TGCGCCAGCTCGGACGGCACCCCCCTCGAGCAGTACTTC.

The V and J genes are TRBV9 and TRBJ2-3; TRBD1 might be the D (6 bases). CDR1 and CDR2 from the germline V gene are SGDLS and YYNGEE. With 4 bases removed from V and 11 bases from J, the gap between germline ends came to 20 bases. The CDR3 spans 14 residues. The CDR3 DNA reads TGTGCCAGCAGCCACACAGGGTGGCAGGATGAGCAGTATTTT. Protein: CASSHTGWQDEQYF.

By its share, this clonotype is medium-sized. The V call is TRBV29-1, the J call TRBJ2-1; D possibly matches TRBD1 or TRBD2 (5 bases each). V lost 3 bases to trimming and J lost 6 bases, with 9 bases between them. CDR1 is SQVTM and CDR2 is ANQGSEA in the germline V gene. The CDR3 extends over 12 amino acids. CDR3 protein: CSVDWGPNEQFF. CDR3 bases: TGCAGCGTTGATTGGGGACCCAATGAGCAGTTCTTC.

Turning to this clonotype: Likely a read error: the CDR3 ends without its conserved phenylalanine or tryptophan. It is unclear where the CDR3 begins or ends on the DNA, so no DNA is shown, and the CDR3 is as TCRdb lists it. The CDR3 here is CASSPETGVY. The chain links TRBV18 to TRBJ2-3; the listed D gene, TRBD1, was not tested against the DNA. The V gene's germline CDR1 is KGHSH and CDR2 LQKENI. The CDR3 extends over 10 residues, inclusive of both ends.

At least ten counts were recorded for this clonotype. The CDR3 coding sequence is TGCGCCAGCAGCCAAGGGGGATCCTACGAGCAGTACTTC. This sequence encodes CASSQGGSYEQYF. The V and J genes are TRBV5-1 and TRBJ2-7; D possibly corresponds to TRBD1 (6 bases). The CDR3 has 13 amino acids. The germline V and J ends were trimmed by 4 bases and 1 base, with 9 bases remaining between them. CDR1 is SGHRS, CDR2 YFSETQ, per germline.

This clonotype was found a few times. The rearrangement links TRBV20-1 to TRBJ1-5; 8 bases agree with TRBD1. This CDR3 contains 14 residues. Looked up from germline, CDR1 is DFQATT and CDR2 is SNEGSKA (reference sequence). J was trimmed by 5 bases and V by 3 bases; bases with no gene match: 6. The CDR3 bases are TGCAGTGCTAGCGAAACCAGGGGGCATCAGCCCCAGCATTTT. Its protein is CSASETRGHQPQHF.

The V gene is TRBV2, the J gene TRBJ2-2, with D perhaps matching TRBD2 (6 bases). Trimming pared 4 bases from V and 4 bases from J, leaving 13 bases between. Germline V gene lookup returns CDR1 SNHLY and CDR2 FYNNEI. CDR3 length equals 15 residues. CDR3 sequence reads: CASSVIPAGTGELFF. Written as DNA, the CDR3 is TGTGCCAGCAGTGTAATTCCAGCGGGCACCGGGGAGCTGTTTTTT.

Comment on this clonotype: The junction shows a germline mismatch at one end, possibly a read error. CDR3 region: CASGIPGQGRNEKLFF. In DNA form, the CDR3 reads TGTGCCAGTGGTATCCCTGGACAGGGGCGGAATGAAAAACTGTTTTTT. The chain employs TRBV19 and TRBJ1-4; 9 bases map to TRBD1. The germline V gene has CDR1 LNHDA and CDR2 SQIVND (reference sequence). CDR3 length: 16 residues.

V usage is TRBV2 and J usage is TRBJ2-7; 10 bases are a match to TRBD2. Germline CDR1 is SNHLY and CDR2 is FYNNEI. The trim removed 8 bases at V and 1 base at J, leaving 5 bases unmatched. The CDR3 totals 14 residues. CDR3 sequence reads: CASRDSGGSYEQYF. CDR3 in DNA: TGTGCCAGCCGGGATAGCGGGGGGTCCTACGAGCAGTACTTC.

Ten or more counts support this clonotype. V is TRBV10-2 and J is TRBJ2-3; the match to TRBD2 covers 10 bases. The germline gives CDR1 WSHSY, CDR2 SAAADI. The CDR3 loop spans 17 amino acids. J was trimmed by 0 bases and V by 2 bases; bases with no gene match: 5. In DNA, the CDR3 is TGCGCCAGCAGTGAGATTACTAGCGGGACTAGCACAGATACGCAGTATTTT. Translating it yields CASSEITSGTSTDTQYF.

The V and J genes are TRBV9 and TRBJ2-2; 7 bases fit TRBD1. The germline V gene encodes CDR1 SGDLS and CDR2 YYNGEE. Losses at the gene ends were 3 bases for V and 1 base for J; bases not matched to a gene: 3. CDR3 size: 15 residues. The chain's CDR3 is CASSGGQMNTGELFF. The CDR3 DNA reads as TGTGCCAGCAGCGGGGGACAGATGAACACCGGGGAGCTGTTTTTT.

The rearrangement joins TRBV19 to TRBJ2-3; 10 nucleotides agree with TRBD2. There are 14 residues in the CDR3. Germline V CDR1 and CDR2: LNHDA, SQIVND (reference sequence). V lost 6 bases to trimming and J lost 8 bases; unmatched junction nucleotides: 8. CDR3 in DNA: TGTGCCAGTAGGGCTAGCGGGAGTCTCGTTACGCAGTATTTT. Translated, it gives CASRASGSLVTQYF.

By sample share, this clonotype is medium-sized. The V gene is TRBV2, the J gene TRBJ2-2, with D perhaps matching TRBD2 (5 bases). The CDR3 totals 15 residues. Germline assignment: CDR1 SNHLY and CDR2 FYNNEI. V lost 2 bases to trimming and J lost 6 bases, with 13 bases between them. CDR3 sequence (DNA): TGTGCCAGCAGTGAAAAGTCGGGAACGTCCGGGGAGCTGTTTTTT. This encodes CASSEKSGTSGELFF.

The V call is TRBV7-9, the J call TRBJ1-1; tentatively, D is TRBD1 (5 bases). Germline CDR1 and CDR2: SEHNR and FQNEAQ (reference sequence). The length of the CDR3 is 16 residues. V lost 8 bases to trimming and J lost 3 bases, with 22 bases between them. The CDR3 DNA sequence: TGTGCCAGCGCCATTGGGGGATCACGTTCGGACACTGAAGCTTTCTTT. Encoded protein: CASAIGGSRSDTEAFF.

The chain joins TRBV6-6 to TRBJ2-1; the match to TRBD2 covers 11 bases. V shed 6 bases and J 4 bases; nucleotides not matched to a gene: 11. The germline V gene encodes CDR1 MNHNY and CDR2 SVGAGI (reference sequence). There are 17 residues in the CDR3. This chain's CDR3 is CASSTTSGRERYNEQFF. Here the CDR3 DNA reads TGTGCCAGCAGCACAACTAGCGGGAGAGAGAGGTACAATGAGCAGTTCTTC.

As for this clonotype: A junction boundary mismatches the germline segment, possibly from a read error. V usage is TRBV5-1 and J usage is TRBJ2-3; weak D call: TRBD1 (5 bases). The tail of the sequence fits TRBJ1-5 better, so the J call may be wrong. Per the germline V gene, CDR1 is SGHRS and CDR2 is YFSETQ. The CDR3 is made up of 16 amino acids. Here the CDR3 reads CTSSLGGLDSTGTQHF. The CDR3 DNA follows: TGCACCAGCAGCTTGGGCGGACTCGATAGCACAGGTACGCAGCATTTT.

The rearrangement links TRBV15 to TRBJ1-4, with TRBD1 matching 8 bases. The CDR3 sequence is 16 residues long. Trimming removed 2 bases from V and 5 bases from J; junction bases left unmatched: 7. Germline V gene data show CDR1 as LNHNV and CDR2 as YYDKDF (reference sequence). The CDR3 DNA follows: TGTGCCACCAGCAGATACTCAGGGGGCCTCAATGAAAAACTGTTTTTT. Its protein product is CATSRYSGGLNEKLFF.

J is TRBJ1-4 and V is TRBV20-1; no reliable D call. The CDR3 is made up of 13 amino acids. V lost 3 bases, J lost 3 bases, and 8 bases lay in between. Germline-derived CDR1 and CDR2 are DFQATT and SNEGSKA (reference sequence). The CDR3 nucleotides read TGCAGTGCTAGGTCCACCTCTAATGAAAAACTGTTTTTT. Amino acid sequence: CSARSTSNEKLFF.